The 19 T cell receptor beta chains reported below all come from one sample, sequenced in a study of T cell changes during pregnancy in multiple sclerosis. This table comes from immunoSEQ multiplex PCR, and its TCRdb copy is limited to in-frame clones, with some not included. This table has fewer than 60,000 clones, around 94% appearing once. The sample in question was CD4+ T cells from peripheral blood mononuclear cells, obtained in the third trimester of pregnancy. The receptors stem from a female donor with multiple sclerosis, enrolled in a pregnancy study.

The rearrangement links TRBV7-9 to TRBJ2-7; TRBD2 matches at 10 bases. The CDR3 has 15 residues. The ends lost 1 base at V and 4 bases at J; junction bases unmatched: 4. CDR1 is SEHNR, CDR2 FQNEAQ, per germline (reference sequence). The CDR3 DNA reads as TGTGCCAGCAGCTTAGGGGCTAGCGGGGGATACGAGCAGTACTTC. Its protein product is CASSLGASGGYEQYF.

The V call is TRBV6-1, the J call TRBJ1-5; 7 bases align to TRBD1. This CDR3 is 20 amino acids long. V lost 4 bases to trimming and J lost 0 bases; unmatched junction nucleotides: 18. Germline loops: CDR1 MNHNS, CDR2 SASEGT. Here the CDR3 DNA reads TGTGCCAGCAGTGCCACTCAGGGGGGAGTGACTGGAACTAGCAATCAGCCCCAGCATTTT. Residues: CASSATQGGVTGTSNQPQHF.

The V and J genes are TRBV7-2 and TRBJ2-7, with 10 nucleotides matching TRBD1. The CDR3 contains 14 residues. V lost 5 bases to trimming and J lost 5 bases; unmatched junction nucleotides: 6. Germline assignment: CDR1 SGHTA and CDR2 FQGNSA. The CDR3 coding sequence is TGTGCCAGCAGCCCCCGGGACAGGGGCCACGAGCAGTACTTC. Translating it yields CASSPRDRGHEQYF.

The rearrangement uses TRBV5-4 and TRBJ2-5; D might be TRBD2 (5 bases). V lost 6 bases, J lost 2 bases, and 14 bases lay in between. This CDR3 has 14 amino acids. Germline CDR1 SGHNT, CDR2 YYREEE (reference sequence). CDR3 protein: CASNVRGMQETQYF. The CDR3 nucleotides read TGTGCCAGCAACGTCCGGGGTATGCAAGAGACCCAGTACTTC.

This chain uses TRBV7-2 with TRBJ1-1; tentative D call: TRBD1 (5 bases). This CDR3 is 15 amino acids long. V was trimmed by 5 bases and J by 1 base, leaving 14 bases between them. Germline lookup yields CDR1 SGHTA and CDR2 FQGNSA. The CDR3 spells CASSHGGVGNTEAFF. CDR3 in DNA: TGTGCCAGCAGCCACGGGGGGGTCGGGAACACTGAAGCTTTCTTT.

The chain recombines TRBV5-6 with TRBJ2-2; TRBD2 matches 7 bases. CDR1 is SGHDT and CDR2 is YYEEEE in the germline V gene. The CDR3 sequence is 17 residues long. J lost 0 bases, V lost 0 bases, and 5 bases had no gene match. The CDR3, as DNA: TGTGCCAGCAGCTTGGCTAGCGGAACTTCGAACACCGGGGAGCTGTTTTTT. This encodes CASSLASGTSNTGELFF.

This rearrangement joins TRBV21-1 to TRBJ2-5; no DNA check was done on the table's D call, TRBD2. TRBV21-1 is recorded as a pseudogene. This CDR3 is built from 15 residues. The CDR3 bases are TGTGCCGGACCAGGACCAGGGCGGGATGGAGAGACCCAGTACTTC. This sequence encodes CAGPGPGRDGETQYF.

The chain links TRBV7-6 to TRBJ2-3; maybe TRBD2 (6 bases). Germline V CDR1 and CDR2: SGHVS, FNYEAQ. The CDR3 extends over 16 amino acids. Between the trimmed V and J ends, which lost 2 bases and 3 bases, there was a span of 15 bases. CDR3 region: CASSLRVPAGTDTQYF. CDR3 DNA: TGTGCCAGCAGCTTACGGGTCCCGGCGGGGACAGATACGCAGTATTTT.

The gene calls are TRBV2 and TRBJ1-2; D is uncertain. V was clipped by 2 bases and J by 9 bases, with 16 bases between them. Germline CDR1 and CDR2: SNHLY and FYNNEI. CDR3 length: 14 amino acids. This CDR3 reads CASSESYFLDRYTF. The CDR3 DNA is TGTGCCAGCAGTGAATCATATTTTCTAGATCGCTACACCTTC.

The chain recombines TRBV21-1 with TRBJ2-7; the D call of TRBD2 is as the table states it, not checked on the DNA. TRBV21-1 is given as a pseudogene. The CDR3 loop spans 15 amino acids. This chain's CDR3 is CASPLLGGNRYEQYF. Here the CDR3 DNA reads TGTGCCAGCCCCCTCCTTGGGGGGAATAGGTACGAGCAGTACTTC.

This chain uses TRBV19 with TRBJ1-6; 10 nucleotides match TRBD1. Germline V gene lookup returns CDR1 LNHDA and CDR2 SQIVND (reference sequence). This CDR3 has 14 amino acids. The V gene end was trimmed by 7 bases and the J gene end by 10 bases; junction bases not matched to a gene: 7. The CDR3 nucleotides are TGTGCCAGTATCCCCGGGACAGGGGACTCACCCCTCCACTTT. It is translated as CASIPGTGDSPLHF.

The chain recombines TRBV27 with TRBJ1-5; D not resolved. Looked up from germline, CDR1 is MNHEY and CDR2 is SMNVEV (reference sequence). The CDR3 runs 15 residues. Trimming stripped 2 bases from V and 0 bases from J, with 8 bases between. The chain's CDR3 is CASSLTRYSNQPQHF. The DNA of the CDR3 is TGTGCCAGCAGTTTAACGCGCTATAGCAATCAGCCCCAGCATTTT.

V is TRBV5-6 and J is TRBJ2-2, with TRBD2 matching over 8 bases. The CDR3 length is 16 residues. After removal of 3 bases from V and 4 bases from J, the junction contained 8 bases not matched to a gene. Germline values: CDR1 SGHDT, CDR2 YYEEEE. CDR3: CASSWTFGGGTGELFF. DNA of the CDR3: TGTGCCAGCAGCTGGACATTCGGGGGGGGCACCGGGGAGCTGTTTTTT.

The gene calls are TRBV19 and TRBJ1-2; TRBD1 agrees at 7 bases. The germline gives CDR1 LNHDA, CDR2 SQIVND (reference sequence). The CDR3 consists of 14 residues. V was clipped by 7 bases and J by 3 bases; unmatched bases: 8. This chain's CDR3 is CASTINRGHYGYTF. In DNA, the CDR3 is TGTGCCAGTACCATAAACAGGGGCCACTATGGCTACACCTTC. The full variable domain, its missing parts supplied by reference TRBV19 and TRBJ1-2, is DGGITQSPKYLFRKEGQNVTLSCEQNLNHDAMYWYRQDPGQGLRLIYYSQIVNDFQKGDIAEGYSVSREKKESFPLTVTSAQKNPTAFYLCASTINRGHYGYTFGSGTRLTVV.

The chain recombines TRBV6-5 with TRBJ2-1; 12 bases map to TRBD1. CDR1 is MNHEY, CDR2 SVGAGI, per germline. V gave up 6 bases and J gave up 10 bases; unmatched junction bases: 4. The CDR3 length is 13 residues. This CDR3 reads CASSRDRGREQFF. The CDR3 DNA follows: TGTGCCAGCAGCCGGGACAGGGGGCGCGAGCAGTTCTTC.

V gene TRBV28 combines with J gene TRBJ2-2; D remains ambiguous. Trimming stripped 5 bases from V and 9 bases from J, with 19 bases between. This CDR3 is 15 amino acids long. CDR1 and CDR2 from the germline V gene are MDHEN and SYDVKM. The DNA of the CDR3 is TGTGCCAGCAGTCTTAGAGGCTCCCCGGCACGGGAGCTGTTTTTT. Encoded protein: CASSLRGSPARELFF.

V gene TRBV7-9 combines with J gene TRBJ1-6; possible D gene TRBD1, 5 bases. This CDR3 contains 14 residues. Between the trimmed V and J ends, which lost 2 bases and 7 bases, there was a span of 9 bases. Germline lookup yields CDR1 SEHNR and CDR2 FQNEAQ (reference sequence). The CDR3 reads CASSLQEGNSPLHF. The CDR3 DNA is TGTGCCAGCAGCTTACAGGAGGGGAATTCACCCCTCCACTTT.

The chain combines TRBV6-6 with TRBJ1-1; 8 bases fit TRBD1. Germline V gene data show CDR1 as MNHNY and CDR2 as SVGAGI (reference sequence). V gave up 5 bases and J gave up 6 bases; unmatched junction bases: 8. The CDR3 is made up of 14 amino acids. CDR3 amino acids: CASSTGGWTAEAFF. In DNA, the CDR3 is TGTGCCAGCAGTACAGGGGGTTGGACAGCTGAAGCTTTCTTT.

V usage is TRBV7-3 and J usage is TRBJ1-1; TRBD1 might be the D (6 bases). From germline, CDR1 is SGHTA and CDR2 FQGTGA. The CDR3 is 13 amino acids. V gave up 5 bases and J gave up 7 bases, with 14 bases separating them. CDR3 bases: TGTGCCAGCAGCGTGGACAGAGACAGTGAAGCTTTCTTT. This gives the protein CASSVDRDSEAFF.